These 25 T cell receptor beta chains were sequenced from one sample in a study of Graves' ophthalmopathy and Graves' hyperthyroidism. As the template, RNA transcripts were used to amplify TCR beta CDR3 regions. An opening RT-PCR round employed HTBI primers and preceded a second-round multiplex PCR. A single record per CDR3 protein comes from TCRdb applying MiXCR to the multiplex PCR reads. This table holds roughly 230,000 distinct CDR3 sequences, around a fifth found once. Input material: peripheral blood. The receptors come from a woman aged 50 to 65 with Graves' ophthalmopathy.

The V call is TRBV2, the J call TRBJ1-2; tentatively, D is TRBD1 (5 bases). The germline gives CDR1 SNHLY, CDR2 FYNNEI. This CDR3 contains 14 residues. With 8 bases removed from V and 7 bases from J, the gap between germline ends came to 20 bases. The CDR3 nucleotides read TGTGCCAGCCTTCAGGCGGGGGGAAGTGTTGGCTACACCTTC. Translating it yields CASLQAGGSVGYTF.

This rearrangement joins TRBV30 to TRBJ1-2; D ambiguous. The CDR3 is 11 residues long. Looked up from germline, CDR1 is GTSNPN and CDR2 is SVGIG (reference sequence). V lost 4 bases, J lost 4 bases, and 7 bases lay in between. The CDR3 is CAWTFGYGYTF. The CDR3 DNA reads as TGTGCCTGGACCTTTGGCTATGGCTACACCTTC.

In this sample, this clonotype turned up many times. This rearrangement joins TRBV13 to TRBJ2-7, with TRBD2 matching over 7 bases. Losses at the gene ends were 5 bases for V and 7 bases for J; bases not matched to a gene: 5. Per the germline V gene, CDR1 is PRHDT and CDR2 is FYEKMQ (reference sequence). The CDR3 length is 12 residues. The chain's CDR3 is CASSLPGGEQYF. The CDR3 nucleotides read TGTGCCAGCAGCCTCCCGGGGGGAGAGCAGTACTTC.

Many counts were recorded for this clonotype. The CDR3 is CASSPEGKDRGRETQYF. Here the CDR3 DNA reads TGTGCCAGCAGCCCTGAGGGAAAAGACAGGGGGAGGGAGACCCAGTACTTC. The chain uses TRBV28 and TRBJ2-5; 9 bases fit TRBD1. Germline V gene sequence: CDR1 MDHEN, CDR2 SYDVKM. Unmatched junction bases numbered 16, after V lost 6 bases and J lost 5 bases. CDR3 length equals 17 residues. Combining the CDR3 with reference TRBV28 and TRBJ2-5 gives the whole variable domain DVKVTQSSRYLVKRTGEKVFLECVQDMDHENMFWYRQDPGLGLRLIYFSYDVKMKEKGDIPEGYSVSREKKERFSLILESASTNQTSMYLCASSPEGKDRGRETQYFGPGTRLLVL.

This clonotype was found many times. The chain carries TRBV6-1 and TRBJ1-1, with D perhaps TRBD1 (6 bases). The CDR3 covers 14 residues. The V gene's germline CDR1 is MNHNS and CDR2 SASEGT. Trimming took 8 bases from V and 5 from J, leaving 18 bases between them. In DNA form, the CDR3 reads TGTGCCAGCCCATCGGGGGGCGAGGAGACTGAAGCTTTCTTT. It codes for CASPSGGEETEAFF.

The rearrangement joins TRBV6-4 to TRBJ2-4; D is undetermined. CDR1 and CDR2 from the germline V gene are MRHNA and SNTAGT. The CDR3 has 12 residues. Trimming cost V 9 bases and J 5 bases, with 11 bases left between them. CDR3 nucleotide sequence: TGTGCCAGAAGCCTCGGAGAAAACATTCAGTACTTC. The encoded protein is CARSLGENIQYF.

To note about this clonotype: A read error may be the cause here, since a much bigger clone is one base away. The chain uses TRBV7-8 and TRBJ2-5, with D unclear. Germline CDR1 SGHVS, CDR2 FQNEAQ. This CDR3 region has 13 residues. The V end lost 5 bases, the J end lost 9 bases, and 16 bases lay between the germline ends. The CDR3 sequence is CASSLDPERAQYF. CDR3 sequence (DNA): TGTGCCAGCAGCCTGGACCCAGAAAGGGCCCAGTACTTC. Supplemented by reference TRBV7-8 and TRBJ2-5, the full variable domain reads GAGVSQSPRYKVAKRGQDVALRCDPISGHVSLFWYQQALGQGPEFLTYFQNEAQLDKSGLPSDRFFAERPEGSVSTLKIQRTQQEDSAVYLCASSLDPERAQYFGPGTRLLVL.

The chain recombines TRBV29-1 with TRBJ2-7, with D perhaps matching TRBD2 (6 bases). Looked up from germline, CDR1 is SQVTM and CDR2 is ANQGSEA. V was trimmed by 0 bases and J by 2 bases, leaving 14 bases between them. The CDR3 extends over 15 amino acids. The CDR3 coding sequence is TGCAGCGTTGAAGATGTCGGACGGGGGACCTACGAGCAGTACTTC. It is translated as CSVEDVGRGTYEQYF.

This clonotype was recorded at least ten times. The gene calls are TRBV2 and TRBJ1-1; 7 bases align to TRBD1. The germline V gene has CDR1 SNHLY and CDR2 FYNNEI. V gave up 4 bases and J gave up 4 bases; unmatched junction bases: 3. The CDR3 is 13 amino acids. CDR3 sequence (DNA): TGTGCCAGCAGTGGACAGGGCTTCACTGAAGCTTTCTTT. This codes for CASSGQGFTEAFF.

This clonotype occurred many times. V and J are TRBV10-3 and TRBJ2-5; 7 bases are shared with TRBD2. Trimming removed 2 bases from V and 4 bases from J; junction bases left unmatched: 7. CDR3 length equals 15 residues. CDR1 is ENHRY, CDR2 SYGVKD, per germline. Here the CDR3 DNA reads TGTGCCATCAGTGAGGCTAGCGGAATCTCAGAGACCCAGTACTTC. This encodes CAISEASGISETQYF.

This clonotype was counted a few times. A read error is possible here, since a much larger clone lies one base away. The missing conserved phenylalanine or tryptophan at the end of this CDR3 makes a read error likely. V and J are TRBV6-1 and TRBJ2-7; D possibly matches TRBD1 or TRBD2 (5 bases each). The CDR3 spans 14 residues. V shed 1 base and J shed 0 bases, with 7 bases lying between them. The germline V gene encodes CDR1 MNHNS and CDR2 SASEGT. CDR3 region: CASSEGGGSYEQYL. For the CDR3, the DNA is TGTGCCAGCAGTGAAGGTGGGGGCTCCTACGAGCAGTACCTC.

There are many counts of this clonotype. This chain connects TRBV18 to TRBJ2-7; 7 nucleotides line up with TRBD2. CDR3 size: 16 residues. Trimming at V came to 3 bases and at J to 1 base, leaving 9 bases not matched to a gene. Germline loops: CDR1 KGHSH, CDR2 LQKENI. The CDR3 loop reads CASSPQEEAGSYEQYF. In nucleotides, the CDR3 is TGTGCCAGCTCACCTCAGGAAGAAGCGGGATCCTACGAGCAGTACTTC.

Ten or more counts support this clonotype. The gene calls are TRBV12-5 and TRBJ2-7; 7 bases fit TRBD1. Per the germline V gene, CDR1 is LGHNT and CDR2 is FRNRAP. CDR3 length equals 15 residues. V lost 6 bases to trimming and J lost 2 bases; unmatched junction nucleotides: 10. The DNA for the CDR3 is TGTGCTAGTGGCAGGGGGACAGCCTCCACCTACGAGCAGTACTTC. Its translation: CASGRGTASTYEQYF.

This clonotype was counted ten times or more. The CDR3 DNA is TGTGCCAGCAGCTTAGGGGAAGGTGTTAGGCAGTACTTC. It translates to CASSLGEGVRQYF. V and J are TRBV7-9 and TRBJ2-7; unclear D gene. Trimming stripped 1 base from V and 9 bases from J, with 13 bases between. The CDR3 contains 13 residues. Germline values: CDR1 SEHNR, CDR2 FQNEAQ (reference sequence).

There are many counts of this clonotype. This sequence joins TRBV12-3 or TRBV12-4 and TRBJ2-1; perhaps TRBD2 as D (5 bases). The CDR3 is made up of 13 amino acids. The V end was cut by 3 bases, the J end by 8 bases, with 11 bases between. In DNA, the CDR3 is TGTGCCAGCAGTTTTGTGCTAGCCGATGAGCAGTTCTTC. Translation: CASSFVLADEQFF.

In this sample, this clonotype turned up many times. The chain combines TRBV7-9 with TRBJ1-1; D not resolved. Trimming removed 1 base from V and 4 bases from J, with 7 bases in between. Germline CDR1 reads SEHNR; CDR2 reads FQNEAQ (reference sequence). The CDR3 runs to 13 residues. The DNA of the CDR3 is TGTGCCAGCAGCTTAGGCTTAGCCACTGAAGCTTTCTTT. Protein sequence: CASSLGLATEAFF.

This clonotype was observed many times. J is TRBJ1-5 and V is TRBV6-1; D is possibly TRBD1 (5 bases). Germline V gives CDR1 MNHNS, CDR2 SASEGT. Trimming shortened V by 1 base and J by 3 bases, and 10 bases separated the two germline ends. The CDR3 is 15 amino acids. This CDR3 is CASSEGGALNQPQHF. The CDR3 bases are TGTGCCAGCAGTGAAGGAGGGGCCCTCAATCAGCCCCAGCATTTT.

This clonotype has at least ten counts. The chain has TRBV6-5 and TRBJ2-5, with 14 bases lining up with TRBD2. This CDR3 is built from 16 residues. CDR1 is MNHEY and CDR2 is SVGAGI in the germline V gene. V lost 3 bases, J lost 7 bases, and 7 bases stayed unmatched. CDR3 residues: CASSYPGTSGRWTQYF. In DNA form, the CDR3 reads TGTGCCAGCAGTTATCCCGGGACTAGCGGGAGATGGACCCAGTACTTC.

This clonotype was detected ten times or more. CDR3 protein: CASSYRTEGQYF. CDR3 DNA: TGTGCCAGCAGTTATAGGACAGAGGGGCAGTACTTC. The chain uses TRBV28 and TRBJ2-7; tentative D call: TRBD1 (6 bases). V gave up 4 bases and J gave up 9 bases, with 13 bases separating them. The CDR3 contains 12 residues. The V gene's germline CDR1 is MDHEN and CDR2 SYDVKM.

This clonotype was recorded at least ten times. The chain joins TRBV30 to TRBJ1-1, with a weak D call TRBD1 (5 bases). Between the trimmed V and J ends, which lost 2 bases and 5 bases, there was a span of 12 bases. Germline loops: CDR1 GTSNPN, CDR2 SVGIG (reference sequence). The CDR3 contains 13 residues. The DNA of the CDR3 is TGTGCCTGGAGTTTAGAACGGGGGACTGAAGCTTTCTTT. Translated: CAWSLERGTEAFF.

Many counts were recorded for this clonotype. The genes are TRBV4-1 and TRBJ1-2; possible D gene TRBD1, 6 bases. The CDR3 has 15 residues. CDR1 MGHRA and CDR2 YSYEKL come from the germline V gene. Deletions cut 4 bases from V and 0 bases from J, with 12 bases between. CDR3: CASSPGQSSNYGYTF. The CDR3 DNA sequence: TGCGCCAGCAGCCCAGGACAGAGCTCTAACTATGGCTACACCTTC.

In its sample, this clonotype was seen a few times. A much larger clone differs from this one at a single base, so this may be a read error. The genes are TRBV6-1 and TRBJ1-2; weak D call: TRBD1 (6 bases). V dropped 7 bases and J dropped 1 base, with 13 bases sitting between them. CDR3 length: 14 residues. Germline V gives CDR1 MNHNS, CDR2 SASEGT. Here the CDR3 reads CASIRVRGNYGYTF. In DNA form, the CDR3 reads TGTGCCAGCATCCGGGTCAGGGGTAACTATGGCTACACCTTC.

This clonotype was detected ten times or more. The rearrangement joins TRBV7-6 to TRBJ2-5; D call uncertain. Germline V gene data show CDR1 as SGHVS and CDR2 as FNYEAQ. The V gene lost 1 base and the J gene lost 5 bases, with 17 bases spanning the gap. This CDR3 has 16 residues. The CDR3 DNA is TGTGCCAGCAGCTTAGTCGGTCTTAGCTTGAGGGAGACCCAGTACTTC. It codes for CASSLVGLSLRETQYF.

This clonotype was observed at least ten times. This rearrangement joins TRBV12-3 or TRBV12-4 to TRBJ2-4, with 7 positions matching TRBD2. J was trimmed by 6 bases and V by 5 bases; bases with no gene match: 7. The CDR3 spans 14 residues. The CDR3 DNA reads TGTGCCAGCAGTCGGGCCGGACTAGTAAACATTCAGTACTTC. Amino acids: CASSRAGLVNIQYF.

The chain uses TRBV5-1 and TRBJ2-7; 8 bases line up with TRBD1. Trimming removed 4 bases from V and 7 bases from J; junction bases left unmatched: 7. Germline V gene lookup returns CDR1 SGHRS and CDR2 YFSETQ. This CDR3 contains 13 residues. CDR3 region: CASSETGGREQYF. The CDR3 nucleotides read TGCGCCAGCAGCGAAACAGGGGGTAGAGAGCAGTACTTC.